Listed here are 18 T cell receptor beta chains from one sample, sequenced in a study of circulating and synovial CD4+ cells in juvenile arthritis. Here immunoSEQ multiplex PCR was the method, and the copy in TCRdb shows in-frame clones only, minus some. The sample holds over 11,000 clones, over 80% seen once. Specimen: CD4+ T cells from synovial fluid. The receptor source for this set is a human patient with juvenile idiopathic arthritis. Some clones in this sample may be carry-over from other donors' samples.

A few counts support this clone. V usage is TRBV29-1 and J usage is TRBJ1-2; D may be TRBD1 (5 bases). Looked up from germline, CDR1 is SQVTM and CDR2 is ANQGSEA. This CDR3 region has 14 residues. The V and J ends lost 1 base and 5 bases respectively, with 14 bases between them. CDR3 bases: TGCAGCGTTGAAGCCCTCGGGGCGGGGTATGGCTACACCTTC. Translated: CSVEALGAGYGYTF.

The J gene is TRBJ1-3, the V gene TRBV27; weak D call: TRBD1 (5 bases). The germline CDR1 and CDR2 sequences are MNHEY and SMNVEV (reference sequence). V was shortened by 5 bases and J by 3 bases, with 17 bases between the two germline ends. This CDR3 spans 16 amino acids. CDR3 loop: CASSSRGGLIGNTIYF. DNA for the CDR3: TGTGCCAGCAGTAGCCGGGGGGGTCTTATTGGAAACACCATATATTTT.

This clone rates as medium-sized (0.01 to 0.1%). This chain links TRBV6-5 with TRBJ2-7; D perhaps matches TRBD1 (6 bases). The germline V gene has CDR1 MNHEY and CDR2 SVGAGI. The V end was cut by 2 bases, the J end by 2 bases, with 13 bases between. The CDR3 has 15 amino acids. The CDR3 sequence: CASSYGQGITYEQYF. The CDR3 DNA follows: TGTGCCAGCAGTTACGGGCAGGGGATAACCTACGAGCAGTACTTC.

A word on this clone: Compared with germline, one end of the junction differs, possibly owing to a read error. The J gene is TRBJ1-1, the V gene TRBV4-1; D remains unclear. Germline V gene data show CDR1 as MGHRA and CDR2 as YSYEKL. The CDR3 length is 13 residues. The CDR3 protein is CASSQDGNTEAFF. The CDR3 nucleotides are TGTGCCAGCAGCCAAGACGGGAACACTGAAGCTTTCTTT.

The chain joins TRBV7-6 to TRBJ2-1; 8 bases agree with TRBD1. This CDR3 has 14 amino acids. From germline, CDR1 is SGHVS and CDR2 FNYEAQ. V trimming: 5 bases; J trimming: 7 bases; junction bases outside the gene matches: 7. CDR3 sequence (DNA): TGTGCCAGCAGCGCAGGGGGCCCATTTAATGAGCAGTTCTTC. Its protein product is CASSAGGPFNEQFF.

This sequence joins TRBV10-3 and TRBJ1-5, with 7 bases that match TRBD1. CDR1 is ENHRY and CDR2 is SYGVKD in the germline V gene. The CDR3 contains 14 residues. The V segment lost 4 bases and the J segment 6 bases; nucleotides outside the gene matches: 6. The CDR3 coding sequence is TGTGCCATCAGTGTCGGGACAGTAGCTCAGCCCCAGCATTTT. It specifies CAISVGTVAQPQHF.

The chain combines TRBV19 with TRBJ1-2; D call uncertain. V lost 3 bases and J 1 base, leaving 12 bases between the germline ends. This CDR3 has 15 amino acids. Germline V gene data show CDR1 as LNHDA and CDR2 as SQIVND (reference sequence). Here the CDR3 reads CASSIGRLLNYGYTF. Here the CDR3 DNA reads TGTGCCAGTAGTATTGGCAGGTTGCTTAACTATGGCTACACCTTC.

The rearrangement joins TRBV5-1 to TRBJ2-1; the D gene is possibly TRBD2 (7 bases). CDR1 is SGHRS and CDR2 is YFSETQ in the germline V gene. The CDR3 contains 16 residues. Trimming shortened V by 6 bases and J by 0 bases, and 16 bases separated the two germline ends. In DNA, the CDR3 is TGCGCCAGCACAGGGGCTCCGGGAGGCTCCTACAATGAGCAGTTCTTC. It translates to CASTGAPGGSYNEQFF.

The table lists this clone with a few counts. The chain couples TRBV10-1 to TRBJ2-7; 13 bases align to TRBD2. The CDR3 covers 15 residues. V gave up 4 bases and J gave up 0 bases; unmatched junction bases: 0. Germline loops: CDR1 WNHNN, CDR2 SYGVQD (reference sequence). In nucleotides, the CDR3 is TGCGCCAGCAGTGGGACTAGCGGGGGCTCCTACGAGCAGTACTTC. It is translated as CASSGTSGGSYEQYF.

The genes are TRBV10-3 and TRBJ1-2; 12 positions match TRBD1. Germline V lookup: CDR1 ENHRY, CDR2 SYGVKD. V dropped 8 bases and J dropped 4; count of bases not matched to a gene: 5. The CDR3 spans 14 residues. DNA for the CDR3: TGTGCCATCGGCCGGGACAGGGGGCCCTATGGCTACACCTTC. It codes for CAIGRDRGPYGYTF.

The chain combines TRBV30 with TRBJ1-5; D possibly corresponds to TRBD1 (5 bases). CDR1 is GTSNPN, CDR2 SVGIG, per germline (reference sequence). Deletions cut 0 bases from V and 4 bases from J, with 7 bases between. The CDR3 extends over 13 amino acids. The CDR3 sequence: CAWSVGGNQPQHF. In DNA form, the CDR3 reads TGTGCCTGGAGTGTCGGGGGAAATCAGCCCCAGCATTTT.

The chain recombines TRBV6-4 with TRBJ1-5; 7 bases are shared with TRBD1. Germline V gene lookup returns CDR1 MRHNA and CDR2 SNTAGT. V was clipped by 3 bases and J by 8 bases; unmatched bases: 7. The CDR3 has 14 amino acids. This CDR3 reads CASSESEGAKPQHF. CDR3 bases: TGTGCCAGCAGTGAATCTGAGGGGGCCAAGCCCCAGCATTTT.

The count of this clone is one. The gene calls are TRBV7-2 and TRBJ2-7; D is perhaps TRBD2 (6 bases). V gave up 3 bases and J gave up 6 bases, with 12 bases separating them. Looked up from germline, CDR1 is SGHTA and CDR2 is FQGNSA. The CDR3 extends over 13 amino acids. Here the CDR3 reads CASSFMEGGEQYF. In DNA form, the CDR3 reads TGTGCCAGCAGCTTCATGGAGGGTGGCGAGCAGTACTTC. The whole variable domain, filled in from reference TRBV7-2 and TRBJ2-7, reads GAGVSQSPSNKVTEKGKDVELRCDPISGHTALYWYRQSLGQGLEFLIYFQGNSAPDKSGLPSDRFSAERTGGSVSTLTIQRTQQEDSAVYLCASSFMEGGEQYFGPGTRLTVT.

The genes are TRBV5-6 and TRBJ2-7; 7 positions agree with TRBD1. Trimming cost V 4 bases and J 4 bases; bases outside gene matches: 8. The CDR3 has 14 residues. CDR1 and CDR2 from the germline V gene are SGHDT and YYEEEE. CDR3 sequence (DNA): TGTGCCAGCAGCCCCCGACAGGGAACTTACGAGCAGTACGTC. Protein product: CASSPRQGTYEQYV.

The V and J genes are TRBV5-1 and TRBJ2-1, with 13 bases matching TRBD2. V was pared by 4 bases and J by 6 bases, with 4 bases of the junction left unmatched. Per germline, CDR1 SGHRS and CDR2 YFSETQ. The CDR3 runs to 15 residues. The CDR3 bases are TGCGCCAGCAGCCTTACTAGCGGGGGGGCCAATGAGCAGTTCTTC. Residues: CASSLTSGGANEQFF.

The CDR3 sequence: CASSTLAPQETQYF. DNA of the CDR3: TGTGCCAGCAGTACACTAGCGCCTCAAGAGACCCAGTACTTC. This sequence joins TRBV7-9 and TRBJ2-5, with 7 nucleotides matching TRBD2. J lost 2 bases, V lost 6 bases, and 6 bases had no gene match. CDR3 size: 14 residues. CDR1 SEHNR and CDR2 FQNEAQ come from the germline V gene (reference sequence).

The chain carries TRBV18 and TRBJ2-3; TRBD2 might be the D (6 bases). CDR3 length: 12 amino acids. Trimming shortened V by 3 bases and J by 9 bases, and 10 bases separated the two germline ends. Germline V gene data show CDR1 as KGHSH and CDR2 as LQKENI. CDR3 region: CASSPVGGTQYF. The CDR3 nucleotides read TGTGCCAGCTCACCGGTTGGGGGGACGCAGTATTTT.

The rearrangement links TRBV5-4 to TRBJ2-1, with D unclear. Germline V gene lookup returns CDR1 SGHNT and CDR2 YYREEE (reference sequence). The V end lost 0 bases, the J end lost 3 bases, and 10 bases lay between the germline ends. The CDR3 covers 15 residues. CDR3 in amino acids: CASSLGDTFYNEQFF. Written as DNA, the CDR3 is TGTGCCAGCAGCTTGGGTGACACCTTCTACAATGAGCAGTTCTTC.